The 14 T cell receptor beta chains in this list originate from one sample, sequenced in a study of blood T cells in healthy people across ages. For the second PCR, which ran for about 7 to 11 cycles, a sample-barcoded 5' primer and a J-beta primer mix were used. Each CDR3 protein is one row after TCRdb ran MiXCR on the 5' RACE reads. The sample carries fewer than 950,000 distinct CDR3 sequences, roughly 50% recorded once. Sequencing was performed on blood. Receptors were obtained from an elderly man in good health.

The CDR3 region is CASSNGQGYSNQPQHF. For the CDR3, the DNA is TGTGCCAGCAGCAACGGACAGGGGTATAGCAATCAGCCCCAGCATTTT. The genes are TRBV7-2 and TRBJ1-5; 9 bases are shared with TRBD1. Germline trimming cut 5 bases from V and 0 bases from J; bases unmatched to any gene: 5. This CDR3 is built from 16 residues. CDR1 SGHTA and CDR2 FQGNSA come from the germline V gene.

This clonotype has just a few counts. The CDR3 nucleotides read TGTGCCAGCAGCCAAGTCGAGGGAACCTACGAGCAGTACTTC. Amino acids: CASSQVEGTYEQYF. The rearrangement uses TRBV4-2 and TRBJ2-7; weak D call: TRBD2 (5 bases). V dropped 1 base and J dropped 2 bases, with 9 bases sitting between them. Germline CDR1 is LGHNA and CDR2 is YNFKEQ. The CDR3 covers 14 residues.

The table lists this clonotype with a few counts. The chain joins TRBV25-1 to TRBJ2-7, with D perhaps TRBD1 or TRBD2 (6 bases each). Trimming left V 6 bases short and J 2 bases short, with 17 bases between. The CDR3 is 15 residues long. CDR1 and CDR2 (germline): MGHDK, SYGVNS. The CDR3 spells CASSPRLGGTYEQYF. In DNA form, the CDR3 reads TGTGCCAGCAGCCCCAGACTAGGGGGAACCTACGAGCAGTACTTC.

The V gene is TRBV27, the J gene TRBJ1-2, with TRBD1 as a possible D gene (6 bases). Trimming shortened V by 5 bases and J by 2 bases, and 12 bases separated the two germline ends. CDR1 and CDR2 from the germline V gene are MNHEY and SMNVEV (reference sequence). CDR3 length equals 14 residues. The DNA of the CDR3 is TGTGCCAGCAGTATCGGGGGCGGCAACTATGGCTACACCTTC. It codes for CASSIGGGNYGYTF.

The V call is TRBV5-1, the J call TRBJ2-7, with D tentatively TRBD1 or TRBD2 (5 bases each). The CDR3 consists of 17 residues. Germline-derived CDR1 and CDR2 are SGHRS and YFSETQ. The germline V and J ends were trimmed by 0 bases and 3 bases, with 19 bases remaining between them. The chain's CDR3 is CASSLGQWDGPLYEQYF. In nucleotides, the CDR3 is TGCGCCAGCAGCTTGGGACAGTGGGACGGGCCCCTCTACGAGCAGTACTTC.

To note about this clonotype: A read error may account for a junction end that differs from germline. This chain links TRBV7-9 with TRBJ1-4, with TRBD1 matching 9 bases. CDR3 length: 14 residues. CDR1 is SEHNR and CDR2 is FQNEAQ in the germline V gene (reference sequence). The CDR3 reads CASSRTGAKEKLFF. CDR3 in DNA: TGTGCCAGCAGCCGGACAGGGGCTAAAGAAAAACTGTTTTTT.

CDR3 in DNA: TGTGCCAGCAGTCCTTTGACAGGGGAGACCCAGTACTTC. Its protein product is CASSPLTGETQYF. The chain is built from TRBV6-5 and TRBJ2-7; 7 positions match TRBD1. The end of the DNA aligns better with TRBJ2-5, so the J call may be wrong. Germline CDR1 reads MNHEY; CDR2 reads SVGAGI. CDR3 size: 13 residues.

This clonotype was recorded once. CDR3: CASSENRDPYF. CDR3 DNA: TGCGCCAGCAGTGAGAACAGGGATCCCTACTTC. The chain recombines TRBV10-2 with TRBJ2-5, with a possible D match to TRBD1 (6 bases). This CDR3 has 11 amino acids. V shed 2 bases and J shed 14 bases, with 12 bases lying between them. Germline loops: CDR1 WSHSY, CDR2 SAAADI.

Comment on this clonotype: The junction departs from the called germline gene at one end, perhaps through a read error. J is TRBJ2-7 and V is TRBV16; D not resolved. Germline CDR1 reads KGHSY; CDR2 reads FQNENV. The CDR3 has 14 residues. CDR3 sequence reads: CASSQSWGTNEQYF. CDR3 sequence (DNA): TGTGCCAGCAGTCAATCGTGGGGTACCAATGAGCAGTACTTC.

This clonotype was observed a few times. This chain joins TRBV29-1 and TRBJ2-7, with TRBD2 matching over 10 bases. The CDR3 has 16 amino acids. From germline, CDR1 is SQVTM and CDR2 ANQGSEA. J was trimmed by 6 bases and V by 4 bases; bases with no gene match: 15. The CDR3 protein is CSVGYLGSGRAREQYF. The CDR3 bases are TGCAGCGTTGGGTATCTTGGGAGCGGGAGGGCCCGCGAGCAGTACTTC.

The chain combines TRBV3-1 with TRBJ2-7, with TRBD1 matching over 8 bases. The germline CDR1 and CDR2 sequences are LGHDT and YNNKEL (reference sequence). The CDR3 contains 12 residues. J gave up 6 bases and V 4 bases, and 2 bases lay outside the gene matches. The DNA of the CDR3 is TGTGCCAGCAGCCCACAGGGGGGCGAGCAGTACTTC. Protein product: CASSPQGGEQYF.

The table lists this clonotype with a few counts. The V call is TRBV10-3, the J call TRBJ2-7, with D perhaps matching TRBD1 (6 bases). V lost 6 bases, J lost 0 bases, and 15 bases lay in between. The CDR3 runs to 15 residues. Germline V gene lookup returns CDR1 ENHRY and CDR2 SYGVKD. The CDR3, as DNA: TGTGCCATCAGGGCCCCCAGGGGATCCTCCTACGAGCAGTACTTC. The encoded protein is CAIRAPRGSSYEQYF.

This clonotype came up a few times. V usage is TRBV14 and J usage is TRBJ2-1, with D perhaps being TRBD1 or TRBD2 (5 bases each). The V end lost 3 bases, the J end lost 6 bases, and 27 bases lay between the germline ends. Germline assignment: CDR1 SGHDN and CDR2 FVKESK. CDR3 length: 19 amino acids. The CDR3 is CASSQVPGTHRLGGNEQFF. DNA of the CDR3: TGTGCCAGCAGCCAGGTTCCCGGGACGCACAGACTTGGGGGCAATGAGCAGTTCTTC.

This clonotype turned up a few times. Here the CDR3 DNA reads TGTGCCAGCAGTTACGCCGGGGCCTCCTACGAGCAGTACTTC. This sequence encodes CASSYAGASYEQYF. This chain uses TRBV6-5 with TRBJ2-7; D assignment may be TRBD1 or TRBD2 (5 bases each). V was shortened by 2 bases and J by 0 bases, with 8 bases between the two germline ends. The CDR3 consists of 14 residues. Germline CDR1 and CDR2: MNHEY and SVGAGI.